A single sample gave rise to the 26 T cell receptor beta chains below, sequenced in a study of cytomegalovirus exposure and HLA in healthy donors. The study ran its PCR with 60 Vbeta and 13 Jbeta primers. Assay used: immunoSEQ multiplex PCR; TCRdb lists only in-frame clones, some missing. The sample lists around 170,000 clones; about 77% were seen once. Sequencing was performed on PBMCs. These receptors originate from a man aged 55-75 years in good health and CMV-seronegative.

The V call is TRBV7-9, the J call TRBJ2-2; no firm D call. The germline V gene has CDR1 SEHNR and CDR2 FQNEAQ (reference sequence). This CDR3 contains 12 residues. CDR3 DNA: TGTGCGTTTTCTTGGGCTGGCGGGGAGCTGTTTTTT. Residues: CAFSWAGGELFF.

This chain links TRBV7-9 with TRBJ2-1; tentatively, D is TRBD2 (5 bases). V was clipped by 2 bases and J by 10 bases, with 6 bases between them. From germline, CDR1 is SEHNR and CDR2 FQNEAQ (reference sequence). The CDR3 sequence is 11 residues long. CDR3 amino acids: CASSLRREQFF. CDR3 sequence (DNA): TGTGCCAGCAGCTTAAGGAGGGAGCAGTTCTTC.

The chain uses TRBV2 and TRBJ2-7; D possibly corresponds to TRBD2 (6 bases). Per germline, CDR1 SNHLY and CDR2 FYNNEI. This CDR3 has 15 amino acids. The V and J ends lost 3 bases and 6 bases respectively, with 18 bases between them. The CDR3 is CASSDAGPGHSEQYF. The CDR3 bases are TGTGCCAGCAGTGACGCGGGACCCGGACACTCCGAGCAGTACTTC.

The V gene is TRBV6-6, the J gene TRBJ1-6, with D perhaps matching TRBD1 (6 bases). V shed 0 bases and J shed 10 bases, with 16 bases lying between them. The CDR3 is made up of 16 amino acids. Looked up from germline, CDR1 is MNHNY and CDR2 is SVGAGI (reference sequence). DNA for the CDR3: TGTGCCAGCAGTTACTCGGGGGGGGCCGAGAGATCACCCCTCCACTTT. This encodes CASSYSGGAERSPLHF.

This chain joins TRBV7-6 and TRBJ2-5; 10 nucleotides match TRBD1. The V gene's germline CDR1 is SGHVS and CDR2 FNYEAQ. The CDR3 totals 15 residues. The V segment lost 1 base and the J segment 5 bases; nucleotides outside the gene matches: 4. CDR3 sequence reads: CASSLGGQGYETQYF. The CDR3 nucleotides are TGTGCCAGCAGCTTAGGGGGACAGGGGTACGAGACCCAGTACTTC.

The chain is built from TRBV28 and TRBJ2-2; 8 nucleotides match TRBD2. The CDR3 consists of 14 residues. CDR1 MDHEN and CDR2 SYDVKM come from the germline V gene. The junction had 5 bases not matched to a gene; V was cut back by 7 bases and J by 4 bases. The CDR3 reads CASIFSGTTGELFF. The CDR3 nucleotides read TGTGCCAGCATTTTTAGCGGGACCACCGGGGAGCTGTTTTTT. Complete variable domain (other parts from reference TRBV28 and TRBJ2-2): DVKVTQSSRYLVKRTGEKVFLECVQDMDHENMFWYRQDPGLGLRLIYFSYDVKMKEKGDIPEGYSVSREKKERFSLILESASTNQTSMYLCASIFSGTTGELFFGEGSRLTVL.

The chain uses TRBV5-6 and TRBJ2-7, with D maybe TRBD1 (6 bases). This CDR3 spans 13 amino acids. The germline V gene encodes CDR1 SGHDT and CDR2 YYEEEE. V lost 1 base and J 2 bases, leaving 7 bases between the germline ends. The CDR3 region has the DNA TGTGCCAGCAGCTTGAACAGGGCCTACGAGCAGTACTTC. The encoded protein is CASSLNRAYEQYF.

This clone was recorded a few times. The chain uses TRBV29-1 and TRBJ2-2, with D perhaps matching TRBD1 (5 bases). Between the trimmed V and J ends, which lost 7 bases and 4 bases, there was a span of 13 bases. This CDR3 comprises 13 residues. Germline V CDR1 and CDR2: SQVTM, ANQGSEA. Here the CDR3 reads CSAGAAFTGELFF. The CDR3, as DNA: TGCAGCGCTGGGGCGGCATTCACCGGGGAGCTGTTTTTT.

This chain joins TRBV5-4 and TRBJ1-2; D gene ambiguous. Germline loops: CDR1 SGHNT, CDR2 YYREEE (reference sequence). This CDR3 is 13 amino acids long. The V end was cut by 4 bases, the J end by 6 bases, with 13 bases between. CDR3 sequence reads: CASSHSREDGYTF. Written as DNA, the CDR3 is TGTGCCAGCAGCCACTCCCGTGAGGATGGCTACACCTTC.

The J gene is TRBJ1-1, the V gene TRBV2, with a tentative D call TRBD1 (5 bases). V was clipped by 1 base and J by 11 bases, with 11 bases between them. The CDR3 covers 12 residues. The germline gives CDR1 SNHLY, CDR2 FYNNEI. CDR3 bases: TGTGCCAGCAGTGAAGGACGATACAGGGCTTTCTTT. Protein: CASSEGRYRAFF.

The chain is built from TRBV6-1 and TRBJ1-3; tentatively, D is TRBD1 (6 bases). The germline V gene has CDR1 MNHNS and CDR2 SASEGT. Trimming cost V 10 bases and J 4 bases, with 17 bases left between them. This CDR3 comprises 14 residues. For the CDR3, the DNA is TGTGCCATTGAATTGGGGGCCCTCGGAAACACCATATATTTT. It specifies CAIELGALGNTIYF.

The rearrangement links TRBV28 to TRBJ1-5; possibly TRBD1 for D (5 bases). This CDR3 spans 15 amino acids. V lost 8 bases to trimming and J lost 1 base, with 15 bases between them. The germline V gene encodes CDR1 MDHEN and CDR2 SYDVKM. The CDR3 is CASAHGGRSNQPQHF. In DNA, the CDR3 is TGTGCCAGCGCTCACGGGGGGAGAAGCAATCAGCCCCAGCATTTT.

The V and J genes are TRBV7-8 and TRBJ2-5, with TRBD2 identical over 7 bases. The J call may be incorrect, as the DNA end agrees better with TRBJ2-7. The germline CDR1 and CDR2 sequences are SGHVS and FQNEAQ. The CDR3 length is 13 residues. Here the CDR3 DNA reads TGTGCCAGCAGCGCGGGAGCCCGCTACGAGCAGTACTTC. It specifies CASSAGARYEQYF.

About this clone: The junction departs from germline at one end; a sequencing error may be responsible. The V gene is TRBV5-1, the J gene TRBJ1-1; D might be TRBD1 (5 bases). The CDR3 is 16 amino acids. In germline, CDR1 is SGHRS, CDR2 YFSETQ. This CDR3 is CASSPGGVYMNPEAFF. CDR3 coding DNA: TGCGCCAGCAGCCCTGGGGGGGTATACATGAACCCTGAAGCTTTCTTT.

V and J are TRBV23-1 and TRBJ1-5; D may be TRBD1 (5 bases). Being an ORF, TRBV23-1 has a function that is uncertain. V dropped 0 bases and J dropped 7 bases, with 16 bases sitting between them. This CDR3 has 16 residues. The CDR3 spells CASSQSDWGGKQPQHF. The CDR3 nucleotides read TGCGCCAGCAGTCAATCGGATTGGGGGGGAAAGCAGCCCCAGCATTTT.

This clone was seen once. This sequence joins TRBV6-5 and TRBJ2-7, with 8 nucleotides matching TRBD1. CDR1 MNHEY and CDR2 SVGAGI come from the germline V gene. The CDR3 spans 12 residues. The trim removed 8 bases at V and 5 bases at J, leaving 5 bases unmatched. CDR3 protein: CASGVQGDEQYF. The CDR3 DNA follows: TGTGCCAGCGGGGTACAGGGGGACGAGCAGTACTTC.

The chain recombines TRBV28 with TRBJ2-7, with D possibly TRBD2 on 5 matching bases. V shed 2 bases and J shed 0 bases, with 17 bases lying between them. This CDR3 is 17 amino acids long. In germline, CDR1 is MDHEN, CDR2 SYDVKM. The CDR3 loop reads CASSLNGGSANSYEQYF. In DNA form, the CDR3 reads TGTGCCAGCAGTTTAAACGGAGGTAGCGCTAACTCCTACGAGCAGTACTTC.

The chain combines TRBV2 with TRBJ1-1; D is possibly TRBD1 (6 bases). Trimming shortened V by 5 bases and J by 3 bases, and 10 bases separated the two germline ends. The CDR3 has 13 residues. CDR1 and CDR2 (germline): SNHLY, FYNNEI. This CDR3 reads CASSTKGDTEAFF. CDR3 nucleotide sequence: TGTGCCAGCAGTACGAAGGGGGACACTGAAGCTTTCTTT. Looking up the rest from reference TRBV2 and TRBJ1-1 gives the full variable domain: EPEVTQTPSHQVTQMGQEVILRCVPISNHLYFYWYRQILGQKVEFLVSFYNNEISEKSEIFDDQFSVERPDGSNFTLKIRSTKLEDSAMYFCASSTKGDTEAFFGQGTRLTVV.

The rearrangement links TRBV9 to TRBJ2-6; no reliable D call. Germline values: CDR1 SGDLS, CDR2 YYNGEE. V lost 1 base and J lost 0, with 11 bases in between. The CDR3 consists of 17 residues. The CDR3 nucleotides read TGTGCCAGCAGCGTATTGTCAGTGCCCTCTGGGGCCAACGTCCTGACTTTC. Encoded protein: CASSVLSVPSGANVLTF.

The table lists this clone with a count of one. The chain uses TRBV7-3 and TRBJ2-7; D possibly corresponds to TRBD2 (6 bases). CDR1 and CDR2 from the germline V gene are SGHTA and FQGTGA. The CDR3 consists of 16 residues. V was clipped by 4 bases and J by 0 bases, with 16 bases between them. For the CDR3, the DNA is TGTGCCAGCAGCTCTCTGGGAGGTCTAAGCTCCTACGAGCAGTACTTC. Protein: CASSSLGGLSSYEQYF.

The CDR3 reads CASSVRQGTEAFF. The CDR3 region has the DNA TGTGCCAGCAGTGTGCGACAGGGCACTGAAGCTTTCTTT. The genes are TRBV25-1 and TRBJ1-1; 7 nucleotides align to TRBD1. This CDR3 comprises 13 residues. Germline trimming cut 4 bases from V and 4 bases from J; bases unmatched to any gene: 3. Germline lookup yields CDR1 MGHDK and CDR2 SYGVNS.

This sequence joins TRBV19 and TRBJ1-5; weak D call: TRBD1 (6 bases). Germline CDR1 is LNHDA and CDR2 is SQIVND (reference sequence). The length of the CDR3 is 13 residues. With 5 bases removed from V and 4 bases from J, the gap between germline ends came to 9 bases. CDR3: CASSPGANQPQHF. The CDR3 DNA reads TGTGCCAGTAGTCCAGGGGCTAATCAGCCCCAGCATTTT.

The rearrangement uses TRBV7-8 and TRBJ2-7; 7 bases fit TRBD1. The germline V gene has CDR1 SGHVS and CDR2 FQNEAQ. V lost 5 bases, J lost 7 bases, and 11 bases stayed unmatched. There are 14 residues in the CDR3. CDR3 DNA sequence: TGTGCCAGCAGCCGACAGGGATGGGGTCGGGAGCAGTACTTC. It is translated as CASSRQGWGREQYF.

J is TRBJ2-7 and V is TRBV5-5; 7 bases align to TRBD1. The CDR3 covers 15 residues. Germline V CDR1 and CDR2: SGHKS, YYEKEE (reference sequence). The junction had 7 bases not matched to a gene; V was cut back by 2 bases and J by 2 bases. The CDR3 bases are TGTGCCAGCAGCTTTGGCCCAGGGGGACCCTACGAGCAGTACTTC. Translating gives CASSFGPGGPYEQYF.

The chain employs TRBV18 and TRBJ2-7, with a tentative D call TRBD2 (5 bases). Germline values: CDR1 KGHSH, CDR2 LQKENI. This CDR3 comprises 14 residues. V was shortened by 3 bases and J by 4 bases, with 13 bases between the two germline ends. CDR3 sequence reads: CASSPLASLYEQYF. CDR3 coding DNA: TGTGCCAGCTCACCGCTAGCTTCCTTATACGAGCAGTACTTC.

J is TRBJ1-1 and V is TRBV29-1; D is unclear. The CDR3 is 12 residues long. The germline V gene encodes CDR1 SQVTM and CDR2 ANQGSEA. V was cut by 4 bases and J by 1 base, with 7 bases left in between. CDR3 sequence: CSVGDQNTEAFF. The CDR3 nucleotides read TGCAGCGTTGGAGACCAGAACACTGAAGCTTTCTTT.